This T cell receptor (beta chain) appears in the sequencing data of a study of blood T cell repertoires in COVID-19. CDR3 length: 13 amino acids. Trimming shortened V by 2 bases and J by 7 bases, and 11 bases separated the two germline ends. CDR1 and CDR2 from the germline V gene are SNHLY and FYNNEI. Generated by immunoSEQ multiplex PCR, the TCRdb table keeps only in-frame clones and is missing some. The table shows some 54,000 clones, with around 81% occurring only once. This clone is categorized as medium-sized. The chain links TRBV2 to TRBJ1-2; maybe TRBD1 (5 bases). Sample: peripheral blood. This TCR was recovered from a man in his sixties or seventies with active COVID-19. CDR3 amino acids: CASSESGYPGYTF. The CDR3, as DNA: TGTGCCAGCAGTGAATCAGGGTATCCTGGCTACACCTTC.